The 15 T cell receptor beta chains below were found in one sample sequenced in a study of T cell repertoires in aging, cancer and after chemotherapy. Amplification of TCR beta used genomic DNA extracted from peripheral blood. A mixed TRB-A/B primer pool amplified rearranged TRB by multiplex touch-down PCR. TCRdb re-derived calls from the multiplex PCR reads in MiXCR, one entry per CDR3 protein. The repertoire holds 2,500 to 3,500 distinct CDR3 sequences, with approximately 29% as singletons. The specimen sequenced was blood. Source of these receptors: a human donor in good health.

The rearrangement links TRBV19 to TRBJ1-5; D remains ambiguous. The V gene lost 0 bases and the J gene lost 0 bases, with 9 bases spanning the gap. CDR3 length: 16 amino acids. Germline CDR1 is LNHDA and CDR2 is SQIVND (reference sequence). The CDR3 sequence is CASSIEGSLSNQPQHF. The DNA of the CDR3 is TGTGCCAGTAGTATAGAGGGGAGCCTTAGCAATCAGCCCCAGCATTTT.

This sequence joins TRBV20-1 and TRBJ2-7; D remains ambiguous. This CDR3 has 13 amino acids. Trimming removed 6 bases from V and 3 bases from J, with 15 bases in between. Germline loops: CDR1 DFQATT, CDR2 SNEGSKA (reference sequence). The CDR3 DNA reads TGCAGTGCCTATTCGCGTGGAAGCTACGAGCAGTACTTC. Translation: CSAYSRGSYEQYF.

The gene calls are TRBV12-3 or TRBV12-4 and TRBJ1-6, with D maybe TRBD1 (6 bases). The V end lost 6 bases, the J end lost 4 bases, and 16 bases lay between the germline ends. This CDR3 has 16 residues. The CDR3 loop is CASSRGGGRYNSPLHF. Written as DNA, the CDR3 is TGTGCCAGCAGCCGAGGGGGGGGGAGGTATAATTCACCCCTCCACTTT.

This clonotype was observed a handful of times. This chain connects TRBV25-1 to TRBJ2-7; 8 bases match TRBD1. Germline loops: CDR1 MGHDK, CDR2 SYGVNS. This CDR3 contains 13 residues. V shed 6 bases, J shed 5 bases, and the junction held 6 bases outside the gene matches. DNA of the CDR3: TGTGCCAGCAGGGACAGGGAATCCAACGAGCAGTACTTC. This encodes CASRDRESNEQYF.

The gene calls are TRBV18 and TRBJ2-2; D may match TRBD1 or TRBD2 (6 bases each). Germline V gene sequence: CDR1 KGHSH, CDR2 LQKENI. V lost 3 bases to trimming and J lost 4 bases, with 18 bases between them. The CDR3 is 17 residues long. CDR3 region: CASSPSPTGRGTGELFF. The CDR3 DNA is TGTGCCAGCTCACCGAGCCCCACAGGGCGGGGCACCGGGGAGCTGTTTTTT.

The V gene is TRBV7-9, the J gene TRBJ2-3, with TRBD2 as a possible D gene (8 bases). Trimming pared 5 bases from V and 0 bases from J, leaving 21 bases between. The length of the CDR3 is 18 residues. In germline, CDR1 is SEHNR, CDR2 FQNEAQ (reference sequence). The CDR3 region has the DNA TGTGCCAGCAGCCCGGGGGGGGCCGGACAGGAGAGCACAGATACGCAGTATTTT. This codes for CASSPGGAGQESTDTQYF.

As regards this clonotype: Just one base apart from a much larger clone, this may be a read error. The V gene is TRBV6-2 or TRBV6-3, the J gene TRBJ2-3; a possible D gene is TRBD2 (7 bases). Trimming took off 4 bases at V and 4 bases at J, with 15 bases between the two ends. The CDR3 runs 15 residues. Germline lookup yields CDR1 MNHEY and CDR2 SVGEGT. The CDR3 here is CASSLARGGPDTQYF. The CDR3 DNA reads TGTGCCAGCAGTTTAGCGAGGGGGGGGCCAGATACGCAGTATTTT.

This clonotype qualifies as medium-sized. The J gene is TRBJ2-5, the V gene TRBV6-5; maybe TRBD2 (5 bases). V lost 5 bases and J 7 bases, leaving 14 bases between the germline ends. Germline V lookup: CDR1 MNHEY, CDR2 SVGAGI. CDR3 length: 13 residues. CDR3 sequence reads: CASSPTSLGTQYF. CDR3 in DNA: TGTGCCAGCAGTCCTACTAGTCTTGGGACCCAGTACTTC.

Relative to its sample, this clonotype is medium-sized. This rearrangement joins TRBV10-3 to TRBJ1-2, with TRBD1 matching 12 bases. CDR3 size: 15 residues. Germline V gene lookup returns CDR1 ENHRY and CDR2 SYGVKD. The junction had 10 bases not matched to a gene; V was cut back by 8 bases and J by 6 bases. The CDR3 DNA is TGTGCCATCGACCCGGGACAGGGGGCGTTCGATGGCTACACCTTC. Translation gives CAIDPGQGAFDGYTF.

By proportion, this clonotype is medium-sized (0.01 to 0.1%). The CDR3 spells CASSEGDGSGGYTF. Here the CDR3 DNA reads TGTGCCAGCAGTGAGGGGGACGGGTCCGGTGGCTACACCTTC. This chain joins TRBV6-1 and TRBJ1-2; TRBD1 might be the D (5 bases). This CDR3 has 14 amino acids. The V gene lost 3 bases and the J gene lost 7 bases, with 15 bases spanning the gap. Germline V gene sequence: CDR1 MNHNS, CDR2 SASEGT.

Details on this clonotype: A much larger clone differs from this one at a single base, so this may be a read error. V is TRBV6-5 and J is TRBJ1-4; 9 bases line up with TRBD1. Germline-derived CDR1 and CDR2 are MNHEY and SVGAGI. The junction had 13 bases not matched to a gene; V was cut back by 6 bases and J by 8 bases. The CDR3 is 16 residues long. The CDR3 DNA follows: TGTGCCAGCAGGTCAGCTACCGGGACAGGGTCAGAAAAACTGTTTTTT. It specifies CASRSATGTGSEKLFF.

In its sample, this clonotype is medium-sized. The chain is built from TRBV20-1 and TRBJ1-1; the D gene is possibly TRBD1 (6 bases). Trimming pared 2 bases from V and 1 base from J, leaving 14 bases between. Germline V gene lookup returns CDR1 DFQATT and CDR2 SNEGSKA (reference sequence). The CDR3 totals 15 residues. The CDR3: CSARSRGSGNTEAFF. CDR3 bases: TGCAGTGCTAGATCCAGGGGATCAGGGAACACTGAAGCTTTCTTT.

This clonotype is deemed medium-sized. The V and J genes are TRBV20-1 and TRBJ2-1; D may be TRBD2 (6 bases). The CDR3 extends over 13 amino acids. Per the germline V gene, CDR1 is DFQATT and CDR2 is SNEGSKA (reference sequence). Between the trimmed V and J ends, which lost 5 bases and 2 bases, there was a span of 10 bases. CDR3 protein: CSAGVAAYNEQFF. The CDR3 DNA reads TGCAGTGCTGGGGTAGCGGCCTACAATGAGCAGTTCTTC.

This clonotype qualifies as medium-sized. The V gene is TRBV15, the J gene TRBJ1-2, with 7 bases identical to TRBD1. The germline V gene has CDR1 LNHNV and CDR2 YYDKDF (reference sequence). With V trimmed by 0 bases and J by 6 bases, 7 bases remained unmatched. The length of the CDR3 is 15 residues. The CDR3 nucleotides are TGTGCCACCAGCAGAGATTATGGCGACAGGGATGGCTACACCTTC. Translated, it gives CATSRDYGDRDGYTF.

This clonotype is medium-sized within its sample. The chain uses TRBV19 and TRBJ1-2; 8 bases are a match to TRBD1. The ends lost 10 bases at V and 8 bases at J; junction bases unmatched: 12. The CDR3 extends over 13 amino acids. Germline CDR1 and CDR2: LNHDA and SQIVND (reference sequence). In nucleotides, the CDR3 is TGTGCCATATGGGACAGGCCCCGAGGCGGCTACACCTTC. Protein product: CAIWDRPRGGYTF.